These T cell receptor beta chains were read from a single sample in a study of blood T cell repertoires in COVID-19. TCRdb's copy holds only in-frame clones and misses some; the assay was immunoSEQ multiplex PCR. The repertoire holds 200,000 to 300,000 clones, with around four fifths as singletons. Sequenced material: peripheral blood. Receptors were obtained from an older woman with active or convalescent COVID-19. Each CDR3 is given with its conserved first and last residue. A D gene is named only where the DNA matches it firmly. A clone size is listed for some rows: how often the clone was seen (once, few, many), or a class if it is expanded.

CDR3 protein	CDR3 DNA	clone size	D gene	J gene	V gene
CASGLFQGLAGGPSYNEQFF	TGTGCTAGTGGTTTGTTCCAGGGACTAGCGGGGGGGCCATCCTACAATGAGCAGTTCTTC	.	TRBD2	TRBJ2-1	TRBV12-5
CASSPWAGGTDTQYF	TGTGCCAGCAGCCCTTGGGCAGGGGGGACAGATACGCAGTATTTT	.	.	TRBJ2-3	TRBV7-2
CASSLDRGVTDTQYF	TGTGCCAGCAGCTTAGATCGGGGGGTCACAGATACGCAGTATTTT	few	TRBD2	TRBJ2-3	TRBV11-2
CASQDSNQPQHF	TGTGCCAGTCAGGATAGCAATCAGCCCCAGCATTTT	.	.	TRBJ1-5	TRBV28
CASSLVGSGTDTQYF	TGCGCCAGCAGCTTGGTGGGGAGTGGCACAGATACGCAGTATTTT	once	.	TRBJ2-3	TRBV5-1
CASSIQGWAKTQYF	TGTGCCAGTAGTATCCAGGGCTGGGCTAAGACCCAGTACTTC	.	.	TRBJ2-5	TRBV19
CASLALEQGVFEAFF	TGTGCCAGCCTCGCTCTTGAACAGGGGGTTTTTGAAGCTTTCTTT	.	TRBD1	TRBJ1-1	TRBV6-5
CASSSKIAEQFF	TGTGCCAGCAGCTCCAAAATAGCTGAGCAGTTCTTC	.	.	TRBJ2-1	TRBV7-2
CASSPGRSSYEQYF	TGTGCCAGCAGCCCCGGAAGGAGCTCCTACGAGCAGTACTTC	once	.	TRBJ2-7	TRBV5-4
CASSYSLRGTEAFF	TGTGCCAGCAGTTACTCATTAAGGGGGACTGAAGCTTTCTTT	.	.	TRBJ1-1	TRBV6-5
CASGLAYRGRGEAFF	TGTGCTAGTGGTTTAGCTTACAGGGGCCGCGGTGAAGCTTTCTTT	.	TRBD1	TRBJ1-1	TRBV12-5
CASRDRDVANYGYTF	TGTGCCAGCCGGGACAGGGATGTTGCTAACTATGGCTACACCTTC	once	TRBD1	TRBJ1-2	TRBV6-5
CASSLGTGENNEQFF	TGCGCCAGCAGCTTGGGGACAGGGGAGAACAATGAGCAGTTCTTC	.	TRBD1	TRBJ2-1	TRBV5-1
CASSPGRTNEKLFF	TGTGCCAGCAGCCCAGGGCGAACTAATGAAAAACTGTTTTTT	.	.	TRBJ1-4	TRBV7-2
CASSPSQGEDYGYTF	TGTGCCAGTAGTCCCTCGCAGGGTGAGGACTATGGCTACACCTTC	few	.	TRBJ1-2	TRBV19
CASSLAEGNTEAFF	TGTGCCAGCAGCCTCGCGGAAGGGAACACTGAAGCTTTCTTT	.	.	TRBJ1-1	TRBV7-6
CASSRDPGTGNTIYF	TGTGCCAGCAGCCGTGATCCGGGAACTGGAAACACCATATATTTT	.	.	TRBJ1-3	TRBV11-3
CASSLDGLAGTNEQFF	TGCGCCAGCAGCTTGGACGGACTAGCGGGGACGAATGAGCAGTTCTTC	.	TRBD2	TRBJ2-1	TRBV5-1
CASSIGIGAETEAFF	TGTGCCAGTAGTATAGGAATAGGAGCCGAAACTGAAGCTTTCTTT	.	.	TRBJ1-1	TRBV19
CASSEYQGQGSYEQYF	TGTGCCAGCAGTGAATATCAGGGGCAGGGAAGCTACGAGCAGTACTTC	.	.	TRBJ2-7	TRBV2
CASSPSDRGREAFF	TGTGCCAGCAGCCCATCTGACAGGGGGCGGGAGGCTTTCTTT	.	TRBD1	TRBJ1-1	TRBV11-1
CAWSKTGGNQPQHF	TGTGCCTGGAGCAAGACAGGGGGCAATCAGCCCCAGCATTTT	.	TRBD1	TRBJ1-5	TRBV30
CASSVGGNNNQPQHF	TGTGCCAGCAGCGTAGGAGGGAATAACAATCAGCCCCAGCATTTT	.	.	TRBJ1-5	TRBV9
CASSEKQGPLYGYTF	TGCGCCAGCAGTGAGAAACAGGGTCCCCTCTATGGCTACACCTTC	.	.	TRBJ1-2	TRBV10-2
CATSSRNSQLTDTQYF	TGTGCCACCAGCAGTCGGAATAGCCAACTCACAGATACGCAGTATTTT	.	.	TRBJ2-3	TRBV15
CASSQDLAGNYGYTF	TGTGCCAGCAGCCAAGATCTTGCCGGGAACTATGGCTACACCTTC	few	.	TRBJ1-2	TRBV4-2
CASSPGGIAGGLETQYF	TGTGCCAGCAGTCCCGGGGGTATCGCGGGGGGGCTGGAGACCCAGTACTTC	.	TRBD2	TRBJ2-5	TRBV28
CASSSGLTGELFF	TGTGCCAGCAGTTCCGGTCTCACCGGGGAGCTGTTTTTT	.	.	TRBJ2-2	TRBV27
CASSLTRTPSTDTQYF	TGTGCCAGCAGCCTCACTAGGACCCCTAGCACAGATACGCAGTATTTT	few	.	TRBJ2-3	TRBV5-6
CASSFGSGTYEQYF	TGTGCCAGCAGCTTTGGTAGCGGAACCTACGAGCAGTACTTC	.	.	TRBJ2-7	TRBV11-1
CASNRDSTRGSPLHF	TGTGCCAGCAACCGGGACTCAACAAGGGGTTCACCCCTCCACTTT	.	.	TRBJ1-6	TRBV6-5
CASRRDYQAGTDTQYF	TGTGCCAGCAGACGGGACTACCAGGCGGGCACAGATACGCAGTATTTT	.	TRBD2	TRBJ2-3	TRBV5-5
CASSEDPGQGPTEAFF	TGTGCCAGCAGTGAAGATCCGGGACAGGGTCCTACTGAAGCTTTCTTT	.	TRBD1	TRBJ1-1	TRBV2
CASTKWGEETQYF	TGTGCCAGCACCAAATGGGGAGAGGAGACCCAGTACTTC	.	.	TRBJ2-5	TRBV6-5
CASSEGLTGELFF	TGTGCCAGCAGTGAAGGGCTGACCGGGGAGCTGTTTTTT	.	.	TRBJ2-2	TRBV2
CATSRDPGGYNEQFF	TGTGCCACCAGCAGGGACCCGGGGGGATACAATGAGCAGTTCTTC	.	TRBD2	TRBJ2-1	TRBV15
CASSFGGTGELFF	TGTGCCAGCAGTTTCGGAGGAACCGGGGAGCTGTTTTTT	.	.	TRBJ2-2	TRBV6-2/TRBV6-3
CSAGGDEQFF	TGCAGCGCAGGGGGCGATGAGCAGTTCTTC	.	TRBD1	TRBJ2-1	TRBV29-1
CASSVGSSGNTIYF	TGCGCCAGCAGTGTCGGGAGCTCTGGAAACACCATATATTTT	.	.	TRBJ1-3	TRBV5-1
CASSLPTGSTDTQYF	TGTGCCAGCAGCCTACCGACAGGAAGCACAGATACGCAGTATTTT	.	.	TRBJ2-3	TRBV5-4
CASSRTTGLAGDGELFF	TGTGCCAGCAGCCGGACGACGGGACTAGCGGGAGACGGGGAGCTGTTTTTT	once	TRBD2	TRBJ2-2	TRBV14
CACLTDFLDEQFF	TGTGCCTGCCTGACGGACTTTTTAGATGAGCAGTTCTTC	.	.	TRBJ2-1	TRBV30
CASSLAGSNTGELFF	TGTGCCAGCAGCTTGGCGGGCTCGAACACCGGGGAGCTGTTTTTT	.	.	TRBJ2-2	TRBV11-3
CASSIWQRALHF	TGTGCCAGCAGCATTTGGCAGAGGGCCCTCCACTTT	.	.	TRBJ1-6	TRBV5-6
CASSVGTTEDYGYTF	TGCGCCAGCAGCGTTGGGACAACGGAGGACTATGGCTACACCTTC	few	.	TRBJ1-2	TRBV5-1
CASSDYGGRGGNTEAFF	TGTGCCAGCAGTGATTACGGGGGGCGCGGGGGGAACACTGAAGCTTTCTTT	.	.	TRBJ1-1	TRBV2
CASSLWTGVTGELFF	TGTGCCAGCAGTTTATGGACAGGGGTTACCGGGGAGCTGTTTTTT	.	TRBD1	TRBJ2-2	TRBV27
CASSNSYRETQYF	TGTGCCAGCAGCAATAGCTACCGAGAGACCCAGTACTTC	few	.	TRBJ2-5	TRBV4-2
CASSEASIMTGGDRNTEAFF	TGTGCCAGCAGTGAAGCGAGTATCATGACAGGGGGCGACCGTAACACTGAAGCTTTCTTT	.	TRBD1	TRBJ1-1	TRBV2
CASSQTGQGYEQYF	TGTGCCAGTAGTCAGACGGGACAGGGTTACGAGCAGTACTTC	.	TRBD1	TRBJ2-7	TRBV19
CATSLDRGASQPQHF	TGTGCCACCAGCCTGGACAGGGGAGCGAGTCAGCCCCAGCATTTT	.	TRBD1	TRBJ1-5	TRBV15
CASTEEGLQVGELFF	TGTGCCAGCACAGAGGAGGGACTACAGGTCGGGGAGCTGTTTTTT	few	.	TRBJ2-2	TRBV21-1
CAISGAGEKLFF	TGTGCCATCAGTGGGGCAGGGGAAAAACTGTTTTTT	.	.	TRBJ1-4	TRBV10-3
CAISESSGRKYNEQFF	TGTGCCATCAGTGAGTCTAGCGGGAGGAAGTACAATGAGCAGTTCTTC	.	TRBD2	TRBJ2-1	TRBV10-3
CASSLEPGLRQPQHF	TGCGCCAGCAGCTTGGAGCCAGGGCTTAGGCAGCCCCAGCATTTT	.	.	TRBJ1-5	TRBV5-1
CASSSELATGTDTQYF	TGTGCCAGCAGCTCTGAGTTAGCTACGGGCACAGATACGCAGTATTTT	once	.	TRBJ2-3	TRBV5-6
CASNRGQNYGYTF	TGTGCCAGCAACCGTGGACAGAACTATGGCTACACCTTC	.	.	TRBJ1-2	TRBV6-5
CSVAGLARDTQYF	TGCAGCGTCGCGGGCCTAGCCAGAGATACGCAGTATTTT	.	.	TRBJ2-3	TRBV29-1
CASSRLGGGGQNTDTQYF	TGTGCCAGCAGCCGTCTGGGCGGGGGTGGCCAAAACACAGATACGCAGTATTTT	.	TRBD2	TRBJ2-3	TRBV7-2